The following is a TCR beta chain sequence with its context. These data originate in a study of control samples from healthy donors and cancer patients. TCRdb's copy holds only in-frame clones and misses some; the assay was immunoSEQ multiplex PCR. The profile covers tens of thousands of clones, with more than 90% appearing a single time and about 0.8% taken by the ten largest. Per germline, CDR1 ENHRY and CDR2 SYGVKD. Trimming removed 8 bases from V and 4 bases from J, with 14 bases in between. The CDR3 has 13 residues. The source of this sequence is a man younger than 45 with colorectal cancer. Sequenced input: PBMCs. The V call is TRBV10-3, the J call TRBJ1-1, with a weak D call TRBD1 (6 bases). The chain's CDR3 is CAIGLSGVTEAFF. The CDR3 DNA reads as TGTGCCATCGGGTTATCAGGGGTCACTGAAGCTTTCTTT.